The entry below describes one TCR beta chain. The target of this receptor is not known. No base quality information exists; no much larger clone differs at one position. The sample belongs to a study of CD8+CD57+ T cells in acquired aplastic anemia (dated 2018 in TCRdb). Study-wide context: On average, sorted CD4+ and CD8+ cells yielded around 3.5 ug of extracted DNA, with a range of 0.2 to 27.4 ug. An average of approximately 9.8 million reads for CD4+ cells and 12 million or so reads for CD8+ cells was obtained from healthy donor samples.

Profiling of TCR beta VDJ combinations and CDR3 sequences used genomic DNA as the template. An Illumina HiSeq 2000 was the platform used for TCR repertoire sequencing. In the paper's pipeline: TRBV/TRBJ rearrangement plots, CDR3 size and DJ length profiles, and Simpson's diversity index were used to evaluate the repertoires. The most abundant DNA sequence in the deep sequencing data was taken as the immunodominant clone. CDR3 amino acid sequences were screened for sharing across subjects and compared with published repertoires and the VDJdb database. TCRdb handled the public reads itself, with Q25 trimming in fastp and clone calling in MiXCR, and kept productive beta chains. Rows are combined by CDR3 protein, so each entry shows the most common genes and DNA. These V and J calls rely on TCRdb rather than the paper's analysis. Counted in this sample were 150,000 to 200,000 distinct CDR3 sequences; approximately 40% of them appeared once. 0.8% to 1.1% of the sample lies in the top ten.

TCR repertoires of sorted CD4+ and CD8+ blood T cells from severe aplastic anemia patients and healthy subjects were deep-sequenced in the study. Ficoll-Paque density gradient centrifugation was used to isolate peripheral blood mononuclear cells. Before DNA was extracted, CD4+ and CD8+ T cells were sorted using either FACS or magnetic beads. The CDR3 sequence holds 17 residues, the cysteine and phenylalanine included. Just CDR3 DNA is preserved here, 51 bases in frame from base 1. From a lookup of the germline V gene (reference sequence), CDR1 and CDR2 are DFQATT and SNEGSKA. Trimmed from V: 6 bases; trimmed from J: 1 base; junction bases lacking a gene match: 17. General study outcomes and caveats: No significant difference in CD8+ Simpson's diversity was found between patients and healthy controls (P=0.060). Around 30 CD8+ CDR3 sequences were found in both patients and controls but appeared to be highly expressed in patients and within the immunodominant clones of the patients.

Sequenced material: sorted CD4+, CD8+, or CD8+CD57+ T cells (not recorded which) from PBMCs. Here the chain combines TRBV20-1 and TRBJ1-1, with 7 bases aligning to TRBD1. The sequence derives from a human donor in good health. The DNA sequence is given as TGCAGTGCCCCAGGGGAGGGGGCAATCTCGTGGAACACTGAAGCTTTCTTT. Translated, it reads CSAPGEGAISWNTEAFF.